This T cell receptor beta chain was identified during a study of blood T cell repertoires in COVID-19. Study-wide context: Donors in the United States, Italy and Spain gave samples during acute or convalescent COVID-19.

The germline gives CDR1 ENHRY, CDR2 SYGVKD. V dropped 5 bases and J dropped 0 bases, with 14 bases sitting between them. CDR3 length: 16 amino acids. Patients from Seattle were sampled longitudinally, starting during active infection. This clone has a single count. Authors' analysis steps: Reference gene primers were amplified, and this amplification served to estimate nucleated cell counts. The protocol was immunoSEQ multiplex PCR, while the TCRdb copy is restricted to in-frame clones and leaves out a portion. V and J calls and clone size are as listed in that table; D and trimming were resolved from the DNA. The sample includes over 250,000 clones, more than 90% of them seen just once.

Input material: peripheral blood. The source is a person aged 18-35 years with COVID-19, enrolled during active disease. V and J are TRBV10-3 and TRBJ1-3; weak D call: TRBD1 (6 bases). The CDR3 nucleotides are TGTGCCATCAGTAGCCGTGGGACAAGCTCTGGAAACACCATATATTTT. This gives the protein CAISSRGTSSGNTIYF.